The rows below give T cell receptor beta chains drawn from one sample of a study of blood T cell repertoires in COVID-19. The table came from immunoSEQ multiplex PCR; TCRdb's copy has only in-frame clones and leaves some out. The repertoire includes about 130,000 clones, about four fifths of them detected once, and about 9.9% sits in the top ten. Sequenced sample: peripheral blood. The receptors were sampled from a man aged 35 to 55 with active or convalescent COVID-19. CDR3s include the opening cysteine and the closing phenylalanine or tryptophan. A D gene is named only where the DNA matches it firmly. The size field is filled for only some rows; it gives once, few, many or a size class.

V,size,D,J,DNA,CDR3
TRBV27,once,NA,TRBJ2-5,TGTGCCAGCAGTTTTGCTCCGCCAAGGAGCTATCAAGAGACCCAGTACTTC,CASSFAPPRSYQETQYF
TRBV2,NA,TRBD2,TRBJ2-7,TGTGCCAGCAGATCCCCTAGCGGGGGCTACGAGCAGTACTTC,CASRSPSGGYEQYF
TRBV2,NA,NA,TRBJ2-2,TGTGCCAGCGAGGCAGGAGGCACCGGGGAGCTGTTTTTT,CASEAGGTGELFF
TRBV4-3,once,NA,TRBJ2-1,TGCGCCAGCAGCCAGAGCCTTCCAGGGGGGTACTACAATGAGCAGTTCTTC,CASSQSLPGGYYNEQFF
TRBV24-1,NA,NA,TRBJ2-3,TGTGCCACGCAGAACAGGGACAGCACAGATACGCAGTATTTT,CATQNRDSTDTQYF
TRBV15,NA,NA,TRBJ1-5,TGTGCCACCAGCAGATACGGACAGCTCAATCAGCCCCAGCATTTT,CATSRYGQLNQPQHF
TRBV6-1,NA,TRBD1,TRBJ1-5,TGTGCCAGCAGTGAATCGGACAGGGGTAATCAGCCCCAGCATTTT,CASSESDRGNQPQHF
TRBV6-5,NA,TRBD1,TRBJ2-7,TGTGCCAGCAGGTTAACAGGGGGCGCAAGTAACGAGCAGTACTTC,CASRLTGGASNEQYF
TRBV6-5,once,TRBD1,TRBJ1-1,TGTGCCAGCAGCCTGAGACAGGGAGGCACTGAAGCTTTCTTT,CASSLRQGGTEAFF
TRBV29-1,few,TRBD1,TRBJ1-2,TGCAGCGTGGGCCGACAGGGAACAATGGGTGGCTACACCTTC,CSVGRQGTMGGYTF
TRBV3-1/TRBV3-2,NA,TRBD1,TRBJ2-2,TGTGCCAGCAGCCAAACAATGACAGGGTACGGGGAGCTGTTTTTT,CASSQTMTGYGELFF
TRBV19,NA,NA,TRBJ2-7,TGTGCCAGTAGTATAGCCCCGGGGTACAACGAGCAGTACTTC,CASSIAPGYNEQYF
TRBV11-3,NA,TRBD2,TRBJ2-1,TGTGCCAGCCCTGCCCTAGCGGGGGGCGAGCAGTTCTTC,CASPALAGGEQFF
TRBV18,NA,TRBD1,TRBJ2-7,TGTGCCAGCTCACCACGGGTTCACAGGGGAGACGAGCAGTACTTC,CASSPRVHRGDEQYF
TRBV13,NA,TRBD2,TRBJ2-2,TGTGCCAGCAGCTACCGGGGGGCGAACACCGGGGAGCTGTTTTTT,CASSYRGANTGELFF
TRBV30,NA,NA,TRBJ1-1,TGTGCCTGGAGTGTTACAGGAGAAGCTTTCTTT,CAWSVTGEAFF
TRBV18,NA,NA,TRBJ2-7,TGTGCCAGCTCACGGCGCGGGGACGTTTTCTCCTACGAGCAGTACTTC,CASSRRGDVFSYEQYF
TRBV10-1,NA,NA,TRBJ2-2,TGCGCCAGCAGTGAGGACAGGCCGAACACCGGGGAGCTGTTTTTT,CASSEDRPNTGELFF
TRBV6-5,NA,NA,TRBJ1-5,TGTGCCAGCAGTTCCGGACAGTCGGAGCAGCCCCAGCATTTT,CASSSGQSEQPQHF
TRBV19,NA,TRBD2,TRBJ2-1,TGTGCCAGTAGCCCGGGGGGGCGCAATGAGCAGTTCTTC,CASSPGGRNEQFF
TRBV18,NA,NA,TRBJ2-6,TGTGCCAGCTCCCTTAGCTCTGGGGCCAACGTCCTGACTTTC,CASSLSSGANVLTF
TRBV5-1,NA,NA,TRBJ1-1,TGCGCCAGCAGAGTCGGACAGTCGAACACTGAAGCTTTCTTT,CASRVGQSNTEAFF
TRBV15,NA,TRBD2,TRBJ2-5,TGTGCCACCAGCAGAGCCCCTAGCGGGGGCTCCGGGGAGACCCAGTACTTC,CATSRAPSGGSGETQYF
TRBV2,NA,NA,TRBJ1-5,TGTGCCAGCAGCGATTTTGCAGGGTCCCATCAGCCCCAGCATTTT,CASSDFAGSHQPQHF
TRBV30,NA,NA,TRBJ1-5,TGTGCCTGGAGTCAGGGTAATTCTCTACTTAGCAATCAGCCCCAGCATTTT,CAWSQGNSLLSNQPQHF
TRBV7-3,NA,NA,TRBJ2-3,TGTGCCAGCAGTTCAAGGGAGCCGGGGGATACGCAGTATTTT,CASSSREPGDTQYF
TRBV6-5,NA,NA,TRBJ1-2,TGTGCCACCTCCTCGGGGCTCGGGGGCTATGGCTACACCTTC,CATSSGLGGYGYTF
TRBV6-5,NA,TRBD1,TRBJ1-1,TGTGCCAGCACCCCGGGACAGGGGAAAAACACTGAAGCTTTCTTT,CASTPGQGKNTEAFF
TRBV12-3/TRBV12-4,NA,NA,TRBJ1-5,TGTGCCAGCACCGTATCCCCGAGACAGCCCCAGCATTTT,CASTVSPRQPQHF
TRBV2,NA,TRBD1,TRBJ1-4,TGTGCCAGCAGTGAAGATACAGGGGTGGGGAAACTGTTTTTT,CASSEDTGVGKLFF
TRBV3-1/TRBV3-2,NA,TRBD1,TRBJ1-2,TGTGCCAGCAGACGGTCGGGACAGGGGGACAGTGGCTACACCTTC,CASRRSGQGDSGYTF
TRBV3-1/TRBV3-2,NA,NA,TRBJ1-1,TGTGCCAGCAGCCAGGCCCCCTTCAGGGGCACTGAAGCTTTCTTT,CASSQAPFRGTEAFF
TRBV12-3/TRBV12-4,NA,NA,TRBJ1-1,TGTGCCAGCAGTTTACAGGCGAACACTGAAGCTTTCTTT,CASSLQANTEAFF
TRBV6-5,NA,NA,TRBJ2-3,TGTGCCAGCAGTCTTCGGGGGAACACAGATACGCAGTATTTT,CASSLRGNTDTQYF
TRBV3-1/TRBV3-2,NA,NA,TRBJ1-6,TGTGCCAGCAGCCAGGGGGCTGGACAGTATAATTCACCCCTCCACTTT,CASSQGAGQYNSPLHF
TRBV14,NA,TRBD2,TRBJ2-5,TGTGCCAGCAGCCAAGTAGCGGGAGTCCAAGAGACCCAGTACTTC,CASSQVAGVQETQYF
TRBV19,NA,NA,TRBJ2-7,TGTGCCAGTAGTATTACAGGACGATACGAGCAGTACTTC,CASSITGRYEQYF
TRBV2,NA,NA,TRBJ1-5,TGTGCCAGCAGCCCCGCCGCGACAAGAAATCAGCCCCAGCATTTT,CASSPAATRNQPQHF